This is a list of T cell receptor beta chains from one sample in a study of control samples from healthy donors and cancer patients. Generated by immunoSEQ multiplex PCR, the TCRdb table keeps only in-frame clones and is missing some. The sample records about 160,000 clones, approximately 90% being singletons. The material sequenced was blood. The source is a man younger than 40 in good health. The CDR3 runs from the conserved cysteine through the conserved F or W. D genes are given only for firm matches.

d_call | j_call | v_call | cdr3_aa
- | TRBJ2-3 | TRBV19 | CASSMSLTTDTQYF
TRBD1 | TRBJ1-4 | TRBV5-4 | CASSSGTGDEKLFF
TRBD2 | TRBJ2-1 | TRBV5-1 | CASSVSGMDEQFF
- | TRBJ2-5 | TRBV5-1 | CASSLESATVQETQYF
- | TRBJ2-2 | TRBV7-9 | CASSVQGTGELFF
TRBD1 | TRBJ2-3 | TRBV7-9 | CANGDRSPDTQYF
TRBD2 | TRBJ2-7 | TRBV5-4 | CASSLILAGASYEQYF
- | TRBJ2-7 | TRBV27 | CASSFGPAYEQYF
- | TRBJ2-1 | TRBV5-1 | CASSLDEGRWYNEQFF
- | TRBJ2-3 | TRBV14 | CASSPRGSGTDTQYF
- | TRBJ2-3 | TRBV9 | CASSVRMTDTQYF
- | TRBJ2-5 | TRBV7-9 | CASSLQGNQETQYF
- | TRBJ2-3 | TRBV11-2 | CASSLRGLAPGTDTQYF
- | TRBJ2-3 | TRBV21-1 | CASAKWTGKDADTQYF
TRBD1 | TRBJ1-1 | TRBV2 | CASRAGTGTSEAFF
TRBD2 | TRBJ2-3 | TRBV9 | CASSPAWTSGRDTQYF
TRBD1 | TRBJ1-1 | TRBV5-1 | CASSFPGGLNTEAFF
- | TRBJ2-1 | TRBV27 | CASSLPPWNEQFF
TRBD2 | TRBJ2-7 | TRBV4-2 | CASSPTSGNSYEQYF